This T cell receptor beta chain was sequenced for a study of shared clonotypes between healthy human individuals. Naive CD8 cells were CD45RO-negative, positively selected for CCR7, excluding terminally differentiated effector memory CD45RA+ cells. TCRdb's table, derived via immunoSEQ multiplex PCR, lists solely in-frame clones and lacks some. The sample contains millions of clones, approximately 94% of which appear only once. Trimming took off 2 bases at V and 0 bases at J, with 8 bases between the two ends. The germline CDR1 and CDR2 sequences are MNHNS and SASEGT. This CDR3 spans 16 amino acids. Sequenced: naive CD8+ T cells sorted from blood. The chain employs TRBV6-1 and TRBJ1-6; D unclear. The sequence was obtained from a man between 18 and 29 years old in good health. The CDR3 DNA follows: TGTGCCAGCAGTGAATTGGCACACTCCTATAATTCACCCCTCCACTTT. Translating gives CASSELAHSYNSPLHF.